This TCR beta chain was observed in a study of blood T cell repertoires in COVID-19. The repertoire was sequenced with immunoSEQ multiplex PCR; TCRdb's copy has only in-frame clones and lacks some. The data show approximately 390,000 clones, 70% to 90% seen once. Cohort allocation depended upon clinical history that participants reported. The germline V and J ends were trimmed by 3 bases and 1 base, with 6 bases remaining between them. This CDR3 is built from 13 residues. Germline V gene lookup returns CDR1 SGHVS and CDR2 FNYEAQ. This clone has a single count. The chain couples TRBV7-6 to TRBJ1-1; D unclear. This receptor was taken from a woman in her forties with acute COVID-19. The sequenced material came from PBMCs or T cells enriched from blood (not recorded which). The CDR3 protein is CASSFGGNTEAFF. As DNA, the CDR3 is TGTGCCAGCAGCTTCGGAGGGAACACTGAAGCTTTCTTT.